This entry lists 27 T cell receptor beta chains sequenced from one sample in a study of blood T cell repertoires in COVID-19. Sequenced by immunoSEQ multiplex PCR; TCRdb stores in-frame clones only, minus some. The sample yields 90,000 to 150,000 clones, around 87% seen once. The sequencing sample was made of peripheral blood. Source of these receptors: a man between 65 and 80 years old with active or convalescent COVID-19.

The V gene is TRBV5-4, the J gene TRBJ1-1, with 10 bases lining up with TRBD1. CDR1 SGHNT and CDR2 YYREEE come from the germline V gene (reference sequence). The length of the CDR3 is 15 residues. The junction had 6 bases not matched to a gene; V was cut back by 1 base and J by 6 bases. The CDR3 region is CASSLPVGQGAEAFF. CDR3 DNA sequence: TGTGCCAGCAGCTTGCCGGTCGGACAGGGGGCTGAAGCTTTCTTT.

The chain combines TRBV28 with TRBJ1-6, with D tentatively TRBD1 (5 bases). Germline assignment: CDR1 MDHEN and CDR2 SYDVKM. V was cut by 8 bases and J by 9 bases, with 14 bases left in between. The CDR3 has 13 amino acids. The CDR3 DNA sequence: TGTGCCAGCGAGGTAACGGGGGTTTCACCCCTCCACTTT. Encoded protein: CASEVTGVSPLHF.

The genes are TRBV7-9 and TRBJ1-4; D may be TRBD1 (5 bases). Germline V gene sequence: CDR1 SEHNR, CDR2 FQNEAQ (reference sequence). V was cut by 4 bases and J by 1 base, with 16 bases left in between. CDR3 size: 17 residues. In nucleotides, the CDR3 is TGTGCCAGCAGCTCCGGGGGGTTTTTCGGAACTAATGAAAAACTGTTTTTT. Its protein product is CASSSGGFFGTNEKLFF.

This chain links TRBV12-3 or TRBV12-4 with TRBJ2-7; possible D gene TRBD2, 5 bases. The ends were cut back, 3 bases at V and 7 bases at J, with 10 bases in the middle. The CDR3 covers 12 residues. Here the CDR3 reads CASSLLSGEQYF. Written as DNA, the CDR3 is TGTGCCAGCAGTTTGCTGTCGGGGGAGCAGTACTTC.

The chain couples TRBV5-6 to TRBJ1-5; no firm D call. The V gene lost 3 bases and the J gene lost 2 bases, with 15 bases spanning the gap. The CDR3 runs 16 residues. Germline CDR1 reads SGHDT; CDR2 reads YYEEEE. DNA for the CDR3: TGTGCCAGCAGCTCCTCACCGGAGGGTGGCAATCAGCCCCAGCATTTT. Amino acids: CASSSSPEGGNQPQHF.

The J gene is TRBJ1-1, the V gene TRBV5-1; 12 nucleotides match TRBD1. The CDR3 sequence is 16 residues long. The V gene end was trimmed by 2 bases and the J gene end by 5 bases; junction bases not matched to a gene: 7. Germline V gene lookup returns CDR1 SGHRS and CDR2 YFSETQ. CDR3 nucleotides: TGCGCCAGCAGCTTAGGGGACAGGGGGCGCGGGACTGAAGCTTTCTTT. It encodes CASSLGDRGRGTEAFF.

The chain is built from TRBV6-1 and TRBJ1-1; D is ambiguous. The CDR3 has 13 amino acids. Trimming took 1 base from V and 9 from J, leaving 12 bases between them. Germline-derived CDR1 and CDR2 are MNHNS and SASEGT. The CDR3 loop is CASSEEWTGKAFF. The CDR3 coding sequence is TGTGCCAGCAGTGAAGAATGGACGGGGAAAGCTTTCTTT.

This clone occurred once. This chain joins TRBV6-5 and TRBJ1-4; 8 bases map to TRBD1. The CDR3 extends over 15 amino acids. The V gene's germline CDR1 is MNHEY and CDR2 SVGAGI. J lost 5 bases, V lost 4 bases, and 6 bases had no gene match. The CDR3 protein is CASSSAGGANEKLFF. The CDR3 nucleotides read TGTGCCAGCAGTTCCGCAGGGGGCGCAAATGAAAAACTGTTTTTT.

The chain carries TRBV18 and TRBJ1-6; 10 bases are a match to TRBD1. J was trimmed by 9 bases and V by 2 bases; bases with no gene match: 4. Germline CDR1 and CDR2: KGHSH and LQKENI. CDR3 size: 15 residues. CDR3: CASSPGQGEGSPLHF. CDR3 coding DNA: TGTGCCAGCTCACCAGGACAGGGGGAAGGTTCACCCCTCCACTTT.

This clone was observed a handful of times. The same CDR3 also results from other DNA sequences found in this sample. This chain uses TRBV9 with TRBJ2-1; 9 nucleotides match TRBD2. The J segment lost 7 bases and the V segment lost 0 bases, leaving 5 bases of the junction unmatched. This CDR3 comprises 15 residues. The germline gives CDR1 SGDLS, CDR2 YYNGEE. In DNA form, the CDR3 reads TGTGCCAGCAGCGTAGGCGGGAGGGCCAGGAATGAGCAGTTCTTC. Encoded protein: CASSVGGRARNEQFF.

This chain links TRBV9 with TRBJ2-3, with 9 bases fitting TRBD1. Germline V gene lookup returns CDR1 SGDLS and CDR2 YYNGEE. V dropped 0 bases and J dropped 0; count of bases not matched to a gene: 8. CDR3 length: 18 residues. The DNA for the CDR3 is TGTGCCAGCAGCGTAGGCCCGGGACAGGGTTTGAGCACAGATACGCAGTATTTT. This translates into CASSVGPGQGLSTDTQYF.

J is TRBJ1-5 and V is TRBV7-2, with D perhaps TRBD1 (5 bases). V lost 8 bases and J 1 base, leaving 9 bases between the germline ends. The CDR3 consists of 13 residues. Germline CDR1 SGHTA, CDR2 FQGNSA. The DNA of the CDR3 is TGTGCCAGCGCTGGGGCCAGCAATCAGCCCCAGCATTTT. As protein: CASAGASNQPQHF.

This chain joins TRBV6-5 and TRBJ1-2; 10 positions agree with TRBD1. The CDR3 is made up of 14 amino acids. After removal of 8 bases from V and 4 bases from J, the junction contained 7 bases not matched to a gene. Germline loops: CDR1 MNHEY, CDR2 SVGAGI. The CDR3 coding sequence is TGTGCCAGCTCCCGGGACAGGGGAACCTATGGCTACACCTTC. Translation gives CASSRDRGTYGYTF.

The rearrangement links TRBV19 to TRBJ1-1; D possibly corresponds to TRBD1 (6 bases). CDR1 is LNHDA, CDR2 SQIVND, per germline (reference sequence). V lost 6 bases and J 4 bases, leaving 18 bases between the germline ends. This CDR3 has 15 residues. The CDR3 is CASSLRDNGLTEAFF. CDR3 coding DNA: TGTGCCAGTAGCCTCCGGGACAACGGTCTCACTGAAGCTTTCTTT.

This sequence joins TRBV2 and TRBJ1-1; D is undetermined. The germline V and J ends were trimmed by 3 bases and 5 bases, with 16 bases remaining between them. Germline V gives CDR1 SNHLY, CDR2 FYNNEI. This CDR3 is 15 amino acids long. The CDR3 here is CASSDPARVGTEAFF. In DNA form, the CDR3 reads TGTGCCAGCAGTGATCCTGCCCGGGTAGGAACTGAAGCTTTCTTT.

The chain joins TRBV18 to TRBJ2-2, with 14 positions matching TRBD2. The germline V gene has CDR1 KGHSH and CDR2 LQKENI. The CDR3 is made up of 17 amino acids. V was clipped by 6 bases and J by 6 bases; unmatched bases: 9. The CDR3 DNA sequence: TGTGCCAGCTCCGAGGGACTAGCGGGAGTAGGCGCCGGGGAGCTGTTTTTT. This codes for CASSEGLAGVGAGELFF. Full variable domain (outside the CDR3, taken from reference TRBV18 and TRBJ2-2): NAGVMQNPRHLVRRRGQEARLRCSPMKGHSHVYWYRQLPEEGLKFMVYLQKENIIDESGMPKERFSAEFPKEGPSILRIQQVVRGDSAAYFCASSEGLAGVGAGELFFGEGSRLTVL.

Only one count was recorded for this clone. This chain links TRBV5-6 with TRBJ1-2; 11 bases match TRBD1. CDR3 length: 15 residues. Germline V CDR1 and CDR2: SGHDT, YYEEEE. V shed 1 base, J shed 7 bases, and the junction held 6 bases outside the gene matches. The DNA for the CDR3 is TGTGCCAGCAGCTTGTCGGGACAGGGGGTCGGTGGCTACACCTTC. Translated: CASSLSGQGVGGYTF.

The table lists this clone with a few counts. The V gene is TRBV15, the J gene TRBJ1-3, with a tentative D call TRBD1 (5 bases). Germline V gene data show CDR1 as LNHNV and CDR2 as YYDKDF (reference sequence). The CDR3 has 15 residues. Trimming took 3 bases from V and 4 from J, leaving 13 bases between them. The CDR3 protein is CATSSRQIAGNTIYF. The CDR3 coding sequence is TGTGCCACCAGCAGCAGACAGATCGCGGGAAACACCATATATTTT.

This clone has more than one count but fewer than ten. The J gene is TRBJ2-1, the V gene TRBV7-9, with TRBD1 matching over 9 bases. This CDR3 region has 13 residues. Trimming removed 4 bases from V and 9 bases from J; junction bases left unmatched: 4. Germline CDR1 is SEHNR and CDR2 is FQNEAQ (reference sequence). The CDR3: CASSSTGGIEQFF. CDR3 sequence (DNA): TGTGCCAGCAGCTCCACAGGGGGCATTGAGCAGTTCTTC.

This sequence joins TRBV3-1 (or the pseudogene TRBV3-2) and TRBJ1-2; no reliable D call. Germline V gives CDR1 LGHDT, CDR2 YNNKEL (reference sequence). The CDR3 consists of 15 residues. V shed 3 bases and J shed 8 bases, with 19 bases lying between them. CDR3 region: CASSHSRRRAIGYTF. CDR3 DNA sequence: TGTGCCAGCAGCCACTCACGCAGGCGGGCTATCGGCTACACCTTC.

J is TRBJ1-1 and V is TRBV6-5; TRBD1 matches at 9 bases. The CDR3 loop spans 15 amino acids. Per germline, CDR1 MNHEY and CDR2 SVGAGI. Unmatched junction bases numbered 5, after V lost 2 bases and J lost 4 bases. The CDR3 nucleotides read TGTGCCAGCAGTTACGGGACAGGGATGACCACTGAAGCTTTCTTT. Amino acids: CASSYGTGMTTEAFF.

The gene calls are TRBV2 and TRBJ1-5; tentatively, D is TRBD1 (6 bases). CDR3 length equals 16 residues. CDR1 is SNHLY and CDR2 is FYNNEI in the germline V gene. V lost 5 bases and J lost 1, with 15 bases in between. DNA for the CDR3: TGTGCCAGCAGTACACAGGGTGGGTCGAGCAATCAGCCCCAGCATTTT. Encoded protein: CASSTQGGSSNQPQHF.

This sequence joins TRBV11-3 and TRBJ2-2; a possible D gene is TRBD2 (7 bases). The V and J ends lost 1 base and 3 bases respectively, with 15 bases between them. The CDR3 has 17 residues. The germline V gene has CDR1 SGHNT and CDR2 YENEEA. CDR3 nucleotides: TGTGCCAGCAGCTTAGCGTCGATAGGGGGGGACACCGGGGAGCTGTTTTTT. Protein: CASSLASIGGDTGELFF.

The chain carries TRBV2 and TRBJ2-5, with 9 positions matching TRBD1. CDR1 is SNHLY and CDR2 is FYNNEI in the germline V gene. V lost 7 bases, J lost 2 bases, and 8 bases stayed unmatched. This CDR3 contains 15 residues. The DNA for the CDR3 is TGTGCCAGCAACCGAGGGACAGGGAGTCAAGAGACCCAGTACTTC. As protein: CASNRGTGSQETQYF.

The genes are TRBV2 and TRBJ1-6, with unresolved D. Germline V CDR1 and CDR2: SNHLY, FYNNEI. The CDR3 runs to 13 residues. Deletions cut 7 bases from V and 10 bases from J, with 14 bases between. CDR3 sequence (DNA): TGTGCCAGCACCTCGGGTCCCCGGTCACCCCTCCACTTT. Translated: CASTSGPRSPLHF.

The rearrangement links TRBV11-2 to TRBJ1-2, with TRBD1 matching 10 bases. The germline gives CDR1 SGHAT, CDR2 FQNNGV. V lost 2 bases, J lost 5 bases, and 5 bases stayed unmatched. The CDR3 consists of 15 residues. CDR3 loop: CASSLKTGGFYGYTF. The CDR3 DNA reads TGTGCCAGCAGCTTAAAGACAGGGGGCTTTTATGGCTACACCTTC.

The gene calls are TRBV28 and TRBJ1-2; 7 bases are a match to TRBD1. The CDR3 length is 13 residues. Germline V gene sequence: CDR1 MDHEN, CDR2 SYDVKM. J lost 5 bases, V lost 6 bases, and 6 bases had no gene match. The CDR3 reads CASSAGTAYGYTF. CDR3 nucleotides: TGTGCCAGCAGCGCCGGGACAGCGTATGGCTACACCTTC.